These 10 T cell receptor beta chains were all obtained from the same sample, sequenced in a study of shared clonotypes between healthy human individuals (dated by TCRdb to the early 2020s). The protocol used for the library was the immunoSEQ multiplex PCR assay. TCRdb holds this immuneACCESS table with in-frame rearrangements only. Some clones are missing; in checked studies, unresolved V genes explain under half, and the rest has no known cause. Recorded for this sample are about 2.1 million clones; around 93% of them occurred a single time. The top ten clonotypes cover about 1.8% of the sample. For the CD8 naive samples, CD45RO-negative cells were positively selected for CCR7, yielding a CD45RA+CCR7+ population from which TemRA cells were excluded. Specimen: naive CD8+ T cells from PBMCs. The sample's cell subset or site, from its label and the paper: CD45RA+CCR7+. The receptor source for this set is a man aged 18 to 29 in good health. Some clones in this sample may be carry-over from other donors' samples.

The CDR3 sequence is CASRDRPGNTIYF. DNA of the CDR3: TGTGCCAGCAGGGACAGGCCTGGAAACACCATATATTTT. V usage is TRBV5-5 and J usage is TRBJ1-3; 7 positions agree with TRBD1. CDR3 size: 13 residues. The germline V gene has CDR1 SGHKS and CDR2 YYEKEE (reference sequence). V shed 5 bases, J shed 2 bases, and the junction held 1 base outside the gene matches.

Regarding this clone: Other DNA sequences in this specimen translate into the identical CDR3. This chain joins TRBV27 and TRBJ2-2, with a tentative D call TRBD2 (5 bases). V lost 6 bases, J lost 5 bases, and 7 bases lay in between. The CDR3 loop spans 12 amino acids. The germline CDR1 and CDR2 sequences are MNHEY and SMNVEV (reference sequence). CDR3 amino acids: CASSPGTGELFF. The CDR3 nucleotides read TGTGCCAGCAGCCCGGGGACCGGGGAGCTGTTTTTT.

The rearrangement uses TRBV7-8 and TRBJ2-6; 10 bases agree with TRBD2. Germline V gene sequence: CDR1 SGHVS, CDR2 FQNEAQ. This CDR3 has 18 residues. The junction had 6 bases not matched to a gene; V was cut back by 4 bases and J by 0 bases. The CDR3 region is CASSWTSGVPSGANVLTF. The CDR3 DNA follows: TGTGCCAGCAGCTGGACTAGCGGAGTCCCCTCTGGGGCCAACGTCCTGACTTTC.

Here the CDR3 reads CASSDRVSNSPLHF. CDR3 bases: TGTGCCAGCAGCGACAGGGTGAGCAATTCACCCCTCCACTTT. This chain links TRBV6-1 with TRBJ1-6; TRBD1 matches at 7 bases. Germline CDR1 and CDR2: MNHNS and SASEGT. V dropped 6 bases and J dropped 7; count of bases not matched to a gene: 6. The length of the CDR3 is 14 residues.

This chain connects TRBV15 to TRBJ1-5, with D perhaps TRBD1 (6 bases). The CDR3 spans 15 residues. The germline gives CDR1 LNHNV, CDR2 YYDKDF (reference sequence). V lost 4 bases, J lost 0 bases, and 10 bases lay in between. As DNA, the CDR3 is TGTGCCACCAGCAAACGGACAGATAGCAATCAGCCCCAGCATTTT. Protein product: CATSKRTDSNQPQHF. Supplemented by reference TRBV15 and TRBJ1-5, the full variable domain reads DAMVIQNPRYQVTQFGKPVTLSCSQTLNHNVMYWYQQKSSQAPKLLFHYYDKDFNNEADTPDNFQSRRPNTSFCFLDIRSPGLGDTAMYLCATSKRTDSNQPQHFGDGTRLSIL.

The chain has TRBV27 and TRBJ2-2; 8 bases align to TRBD2. From germline, CDR1 is MNHEY and CDR2 SMNVEV (reference sequence). The junction had 6 bases not matched to a gene; V was cut back by 4 bases and J by 5 bases. This CDR3 is built from 15 residues. The CDR3 loop reads CASSSGTRRTGELFF. The CDR3 bases are TGTGCCAGCAGTTCGGGGACTAGGAGGACCGGGGAGCTGTTTTTT.

Concerning this clone itself: Distinct nucleotide sequences in the sample also encode this CDR3. The chain recombines TRBV27 with TRBJ2-7, with 8 bases matching TRBD2. The CDR3 has 14 amino acids. V lost 5 bases and J lost 3; bases outside the gene matches: 6. Germline CDR1 and CDR2: MNHEY and SMNVEV (reference sequence). CDR3 residues: CASSLSGAVYEQYF. In nucleotides, the CDR3 is TGTGCCAGCAGTCTTAGCGGGGCGGTCTACGAGCAGTACTTC.

J is TRBJ1-4 and V is TRBV6-1; no definite D call. The CDR3 consists of 15 residues. V dropped 5 bases and J dropped 4 bases, with 14 bases sitting between them. Germline CDR1 and CDR2: MNHNS and SASEGT. CDR3 amino acids: CASSLNRGFNEKLFF. CDR3 nucleotide sequence: TGTGCCAGCAGTCTTAACAGAGGATTTAATGAAAAACTGTTTTTT.

This rearrangement joins TRBV27 to TRBJ1-5; D is undetermined. CDR3 size: 13 residues. Per germline, CDR1 MNHEY and CDR2 SMNVEV (reference sequence). V was trimmed by 5 bases and J by 1 base, leaving 6 bases between them. The CDR3 loop reads CASSTLSNQPQHF. As DNA, the CDR3 is TGTGCCAGCAGTACGCTGAGCAATCAGCCCCAGCATTTT.

The chain is built from TRBV19 and TRBJ1-5, with no clear D. This CDR3 spans 11 amino acids. CDR1 LNHDA and CDR2 SQIVND come from the germline V gene (reference sequence). The V end lost 5 bases, the J end lost 11 bases, and 10 bases lay between the germline ends. The CDR3 DNA is TGTGCCAGTAGTCGTTTGAGAACCCAGCATTTT. This encodes CASSRLRTQHF.